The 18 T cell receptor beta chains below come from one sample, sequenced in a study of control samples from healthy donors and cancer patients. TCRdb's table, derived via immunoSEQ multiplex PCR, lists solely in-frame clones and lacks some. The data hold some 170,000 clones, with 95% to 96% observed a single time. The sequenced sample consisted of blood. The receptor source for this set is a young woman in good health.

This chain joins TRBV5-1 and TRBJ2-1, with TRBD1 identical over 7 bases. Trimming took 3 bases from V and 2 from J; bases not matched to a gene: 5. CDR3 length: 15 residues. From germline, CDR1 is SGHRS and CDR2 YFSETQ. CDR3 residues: CASSSAGTAYNEQFF. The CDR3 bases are TGCGCCAGCAGCTCCGCCGGGACAGCCTACAATGAGCAGTTCTTC.

CDR3 region: CASSQDRASPLHF. CDR3 nucleotide sequence: TGCGCCAGCAGCCAAGATCGCGCTTCACCCCTCCACTTT. The chain couples TRBV4-1 to TRBJ1-6; no firm D call. The V gene lost 0 bases and the J gene lost 9 bases, with 6 bases spanning the gap. Looked up from germline, CDR1 is MGHRA and CDR2 is YSYEKL. The CDR3 has 13 amino acids.

CDR3 sequence (DNA): TGTGCCACCCATTTCCCTCAGGGAGATGCCTACGAGCAGTACTTC. Its protein is CATHFPQGDAYEQYF. V is TRBV6-5 and J is TRBJ2-7; TRBD1 or TRBD2 may be the D gene (5 bases each). V was pared by 10 bases and J by 2 bases, with 21 bases between. The CDR3 contains 15 residues. Germline CDR1 MNHEY, CDR2 SVGAGI.

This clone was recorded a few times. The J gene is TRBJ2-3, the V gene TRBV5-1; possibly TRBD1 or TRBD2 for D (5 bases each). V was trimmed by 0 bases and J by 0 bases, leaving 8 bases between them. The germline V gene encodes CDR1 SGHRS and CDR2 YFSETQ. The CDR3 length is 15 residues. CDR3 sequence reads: CASSLAGASTDTQYF. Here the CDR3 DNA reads TGCGCCAGCAGCTTGGCCGGGGCCAGCACAGATACGCAGTATTTT.

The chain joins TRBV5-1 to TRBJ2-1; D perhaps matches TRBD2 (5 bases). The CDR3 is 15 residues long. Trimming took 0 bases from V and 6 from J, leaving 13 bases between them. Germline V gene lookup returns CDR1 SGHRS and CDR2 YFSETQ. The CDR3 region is CASSLAGLAPNEQFF. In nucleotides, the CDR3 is TGCGCCAGCAGCTTGGCCGGCCTAGCCCCCAATGAGCAGTTCTTC.

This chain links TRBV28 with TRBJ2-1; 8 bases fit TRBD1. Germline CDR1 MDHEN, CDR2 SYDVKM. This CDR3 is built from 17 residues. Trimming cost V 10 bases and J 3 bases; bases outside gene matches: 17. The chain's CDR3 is CATNPGQGRQNYNEQFF. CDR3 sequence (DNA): TGTGCCACTAATCCTGGACAGGGCCGGCAAAACTACAATGAGCAGTTCTTC.

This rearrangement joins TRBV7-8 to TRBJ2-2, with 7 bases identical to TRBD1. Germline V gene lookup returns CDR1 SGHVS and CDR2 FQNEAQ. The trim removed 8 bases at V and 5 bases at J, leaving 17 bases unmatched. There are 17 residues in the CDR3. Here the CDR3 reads CASGHGTVLFDTGELFF. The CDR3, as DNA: TGTGCCAGCGGGCACGGGACAGTTTTATTTGATACCGGGGAGCTGTTTTTT.

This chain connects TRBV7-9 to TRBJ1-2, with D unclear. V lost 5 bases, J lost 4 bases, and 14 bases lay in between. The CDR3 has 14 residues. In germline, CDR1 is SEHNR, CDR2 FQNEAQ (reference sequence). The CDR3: CASSNKDEIYGYTF. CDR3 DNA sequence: TGTGCCAGCAGCAACAAGGACGAAATCTATGGCTACACCTTC. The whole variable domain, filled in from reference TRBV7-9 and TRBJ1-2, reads DTGVSQNPRHKITKRGQNVTFRCDPISEHNRLYWYRQTLGQGPEFLTYFQNEAQLEKSRLLSDRFSAERPKGSFSTLEIQRTEQGDSAMYLCASSNKDEIYGYTFGSGTRLTVV.

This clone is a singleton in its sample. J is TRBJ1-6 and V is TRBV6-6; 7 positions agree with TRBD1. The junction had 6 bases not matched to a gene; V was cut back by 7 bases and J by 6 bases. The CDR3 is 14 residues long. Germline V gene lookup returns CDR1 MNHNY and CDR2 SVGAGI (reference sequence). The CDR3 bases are TGTGCCAGCACCTACAGGGGAGGTAATTCACCCCTCCACTTT. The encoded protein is CASTYRGGNSPLHF.

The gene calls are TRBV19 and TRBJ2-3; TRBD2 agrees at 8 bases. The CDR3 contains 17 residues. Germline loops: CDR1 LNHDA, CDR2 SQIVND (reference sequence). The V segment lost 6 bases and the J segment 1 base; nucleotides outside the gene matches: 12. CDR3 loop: CASSVGPAGAGTDTQYF. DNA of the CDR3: TGTGCCAGTAGCGTGGGTCCAGCGGGAGCCGGCACAGATACGCAGTATTTT.

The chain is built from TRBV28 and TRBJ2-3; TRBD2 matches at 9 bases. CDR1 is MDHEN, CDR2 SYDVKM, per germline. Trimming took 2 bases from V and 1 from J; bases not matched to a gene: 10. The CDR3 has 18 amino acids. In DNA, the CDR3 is TGTGCCAGCAGTTTAGCGGGAGGGCCTCATGTCGGCACAGATACGCAGTATTTT. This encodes CASSLAGGPHVGTDTQYF.

CDR3 sequence: CAIGGPDSGNTIYF. CDR3 in DNA: TGTGCCATCGGGGGTCCTGATTCTGGAAACACCATATATTTT. This chain connects TRBV10-3 to TRBJ1-3; D might be TRBD1 (5 bases). Germline loops: CDR1 ENHRY, CDR2 SYGVKD. This CDR3 has 14 amino acids. The germline V and J ends were trimmed by 8 bases and 1 base, with 12 bases remaining between them.

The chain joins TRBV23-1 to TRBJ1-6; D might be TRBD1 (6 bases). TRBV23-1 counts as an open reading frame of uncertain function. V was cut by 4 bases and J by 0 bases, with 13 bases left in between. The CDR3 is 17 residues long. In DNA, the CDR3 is TGCGCCAGCAGTCGGGGGGGCCCCAGCTCCTATAATTCACCCCTCCACTTT. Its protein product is CASSRGGPSSYNSPLHF.

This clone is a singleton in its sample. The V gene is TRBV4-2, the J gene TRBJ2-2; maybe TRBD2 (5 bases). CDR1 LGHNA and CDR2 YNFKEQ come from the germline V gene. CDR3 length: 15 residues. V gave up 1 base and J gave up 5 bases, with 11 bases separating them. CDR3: CASSQAGLGTGELFF. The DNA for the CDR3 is TGTGCCAGCAGCCAAGCGGGGTTAGGGACCGGGGAGCTGTTTTTT.

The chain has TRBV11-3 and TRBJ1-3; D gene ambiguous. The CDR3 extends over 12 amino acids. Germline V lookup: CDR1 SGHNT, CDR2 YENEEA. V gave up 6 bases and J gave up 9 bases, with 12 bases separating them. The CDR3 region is CASSSPSGTIYF. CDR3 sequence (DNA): TGTGCCAGCAGTTCACCATCTGGCACCATATATTTT.

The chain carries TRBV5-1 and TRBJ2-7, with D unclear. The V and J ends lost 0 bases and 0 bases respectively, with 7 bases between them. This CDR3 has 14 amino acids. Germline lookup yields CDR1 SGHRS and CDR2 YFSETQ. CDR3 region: CASSLEANSYEQYF. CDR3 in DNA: TGCGCCAGCAGCTTGGAAGCGAACTCCTACGAGCAGTACTTC.

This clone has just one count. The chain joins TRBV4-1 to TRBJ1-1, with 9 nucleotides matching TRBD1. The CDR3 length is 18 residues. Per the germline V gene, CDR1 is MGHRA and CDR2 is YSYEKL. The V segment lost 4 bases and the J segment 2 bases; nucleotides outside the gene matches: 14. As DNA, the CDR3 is TGCGCCAGCAGCCGAGAGCCCTTGATGGGACAGGGCAACACTGAAGCTTTCTTT. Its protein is CASSREPLMGQGNTEAFF.

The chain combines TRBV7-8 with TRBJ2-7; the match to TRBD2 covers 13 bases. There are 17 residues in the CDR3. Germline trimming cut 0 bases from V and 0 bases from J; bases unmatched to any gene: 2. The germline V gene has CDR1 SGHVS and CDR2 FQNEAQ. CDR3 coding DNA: TGTGCCAGCAGCTTAGCGGGACTAGCGGGGACCTCCTACGAGCAGTACTTC. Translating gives CASSLAGLAGTSYEQYF.